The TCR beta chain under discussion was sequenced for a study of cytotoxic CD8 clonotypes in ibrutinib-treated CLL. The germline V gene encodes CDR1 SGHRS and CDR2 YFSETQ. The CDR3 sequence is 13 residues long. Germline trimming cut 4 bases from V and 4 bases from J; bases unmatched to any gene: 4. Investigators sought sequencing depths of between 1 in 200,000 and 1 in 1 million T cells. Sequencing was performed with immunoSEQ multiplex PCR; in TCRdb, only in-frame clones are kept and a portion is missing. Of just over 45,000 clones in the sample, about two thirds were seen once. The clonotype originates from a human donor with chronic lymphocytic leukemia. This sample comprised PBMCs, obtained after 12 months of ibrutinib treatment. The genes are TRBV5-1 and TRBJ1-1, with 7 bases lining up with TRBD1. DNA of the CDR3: TGCGCCAGCAGCCAGGGACAGCCCACTGAAGCTTTCTTT. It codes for CASSQGQPTEAFF.